This T cell receptor beta chain comes out of a study of blood T cell repertoires in COVID-19. Study context: Researchers got acute and convalescent COVID-19 samples from the United States, Italy and Spain. The analysed material was cDNA or gDNA that came from T cells, B-cell-depleted T cells, or PBMCs.

Assay: immunoSEQ multiplex PCR; the TCRdb copy retains only in-frame clones and omits some. The table records roughly 100,000 clones, roughly 90% of them present only once. The V gene end was trimmed by 4 bases and the J gene end by 2 bases; junction bases not matched to a gene: 10. There are 16 residues in the CDR3. Germline V gene sequence: CDR1 SGHVS, CDR2 FNYEAQ. The receptor's source is a woman aged 55-75 years with acute or convalescent COVID-19. The sequencing input was peripheral blood. The J gene is TRBJ2-5, the V gene TRBV7-6; TRBD2 matches 7 bases. As DNA, the CDR3 is TGTGCCAGCAGCTCCGGCTTGCGGGGGAGACAAGAGACCCAGTACTTC. Its translation is CASSSGLRGRQETQYF.